A selection of T cell receptor beta chains follows, all from one sample in a study of early T cells in non-severe SARS-CoV-2 infection. TCRdb re-derived calls from the 5' RACE reads in MiXCR, one entry per CDR3 protein. The sample has about 60,000 distinct CDR3 sequences; roughly 12% are singletons. Sequences were obtained from whole blood. The receptors here all came from an adult who was a healthcare worker with PCR-confirmed SARS-CoV-2 infection or an uninfected control (not recorded which). CDR3s include the opening cysteine and the closing phenylalanine or tryptophan. A D gene is named only where the DNA matches it firmly. Some rows have no size entry. The others give once, few or many, or a class for an expanded clone.

>TRBJ2-7|TRBV30|many|-
TGTGCCTGGAGTGTACACGCTTACGAGCAGTACTTC
CAWSVHAYEQYF
>TRBJ2-7|TRBV20-1|-|TRBD2
TGCAGTGCTAGAGATACGGGAGGGTACGAGCAGTACTTC
CSARDTGGYEQYF
>TRBJ2-3|TRBV4-3|-|-
TGCGCCAGCAGCCGTAAGGGGCAGACTAGCACAGATACGCAGTATTTT
CASSRKGQTSTDTQYF
>TRBJ1-1|TRBV5-4|-|-
TGTGCCAACAGCCCCCAGAACACTGAAGCTTTCTTT
CANSPQNTEAFF
>TRBJ1-1|TRBV3-1|-|-
TGTGCCAGCAGCCAAGGGATCAAGGGAACTGAAGCTTTCTTT
CASSQGIKGTEAFF
>TRBJ2-6|TRBV2|medium-sized|-
TGTGCCAGCAGTGCCTATAGACAGGCAGCCAACGTCCTGACTTTC
CASSAYRQAANVLTF
>TRBJ2-1|TRBV29-1|-|TRBD1
TGCAGCGTTACCCCCGGGACAGGGGGTTACAATGAGCAGTTCTTC
CSVTPGTGGYNEQFF
>TRBJ2-1|TRBV4-1|many|TRBD2
TGCGCCAGCAGCCAAGTTGATATGGGACTAGCGGGAGGCAGACAGTTCTTC
CASSQVDMGLAGGRQFF
>TRBJ2-1|TRBV6-4|few|TRBD1
TGTGCCAGCAGTGTGAAGTTGACAGGGGGGCTGAGTGAGCAGTTCTTC
CASSVKLTGGLSEQFF
>TRBJ1-6|TRBV4-2|many|-
TGTGCCAGCAGCCTACAGGGTGGTGGATCACCCCTCCACTTT
CASSLQGGGSPLHF
>TRBJ2-1|TRBV4-3|many|TRBD2
TGCGCCAGCAGCCAAGAGTGGGCTAGCGGGGGGTCCTACCGGGATGAGCAGTTCTTC
CASSQEWASGGSYRDEQFF
>TRBJ1-4|TRBV28|many|TRBD1
TGTGCCAGCAGTTTCGACGCCGACAGGGGGGAAAAACTGTTTTTT
CASSFDADRGEKLFF
>TRBJ2-1|TRBV5-1|few|TRBD2
TGCGCCAGCAGCCCGTATAGCGGGAACAATGAGCAGTTCTTC
CASSPYSGNNEQFF
>TRBJ2-7|TRBV12-3/TRBV12-4|many|TRBD2
TGTGCCATCCTCGGAAGACTAGCGAGCTACGAGCAGTACTTC
CAILGRLASYEQYF
>TRBJ2-5|TRBV29-1|-|-
TGCAGCGTTGTAGGCCAGGACCAAGAGACCCAGTACTTC
CSVVGQDQETQYF
>TRBJ1-2|TRBV5-4|-|TRBD1
TGTGCCAGCAGCTTCGGGACAGGGGAAAACTATGGCTACACCTTC
CASSFGTGENYGYTF
>TRBJ2-2|TRBV11-2|-|TRBD2
TGTGCCAGCAGCTTACCGTTAGCGGGAGTACTCACCGGGGAGCTGTTTTTT
CASSLPLAGVLTGELFF
>TRBJ1-3|TRBV3-1|-|-
TGTGCCAGCAGCCAAGGCACCTCTGGAAACACCATATATTTT
CASSQGTSGNTIYF
>TRBJ1-4|TRBV20-1|few|TRBD1
TGCAGTGCTAGAGAGGGGGACAGGGATGAAAAACTGTTTTTT
CSAREGDRDEKLFF
>TRBJ2-7|TRBV20-1|few|TRBD1
TGCAGTGCTTCCTCCGGGACAGGGGGATACGAGCAGTACTTC
CSASSGTGGYEQYF
>TRBJ2-3|TRBV6-5|few|-
TGTGCCAGCAGTTACGCCGTGAGAGGAGATACGCAGTATTTT
CASSYAVRGDTQYF
>TRBJ2-5|TRBV3-1|few|-
TGTGCCAGCAGCCAATCAGAGACCCAGTACTTC
CASSQSETQYF
>TRBJ1-2|TRBV2|-|TRBD1
TGTGCCAGCAGTGCCACAGGGGGCACGATAGGAGGCTACACCTTC
CASSATGGTIGGYTF
>TRBJ2-2|TRBV5-5|-|-
TGTGCCAGCAGCCTAATGCTGGCGAACACCGGGGAGCTGTTTTTT
CASSLMLANTGELFF
>TRBJ2-3|TRBV24-1|-|-
TGTGCCACCAGTGGAAACACAGATACGCAGTATTTT
CATSGNTDTQYF
>TRBJ1-6|TRBV30|many|TRBD1
TGTGCCTGGAGCGAAGGGACAGGGGGTTCCTCCTATAATTCACCCCTCCACTTT
CAWSEGTGGSSYNSPLHF
>TRBJ2-7|TRBV6-2/TRBV6-3|few|TRBD2
TGTGCCAGCAGTTACTCGATCAGCGGGGAAGACTCCTACGAGCAGTACTTC
CASSYSISGEDSYEQYF
>TRBJ1-2|TRBV5-1|many|TRBD1
TGCGCCAGCAGCTCCGACAGGGGTCCCTATGGCTACACCTTC
CASSSDRGPYGYTF
>TRBJ2-1|TRBV5-4|-|TRBD2
TGTGCCAGCAGCCCCCTCCCTGGCGGGAGACCCTACAATGAGCAGTTCTTC
CASSPLPGGRPYNEQFF
>TRBJ2-7|TRBV3-1|many|-
TGTGCCAGCAGCCAAGATTTAGCGAACTCCTACGAGCAGTACTTC
CASSQDLANSYEQYF
>TRBJ2-1|TRBV5-5|-|-
TGTGCCAGCAGCTTGGAGTACTACAATGAGCAGTTCTTC
CASSLEYYNEQFF
>TRBJ2-3|TRBV6-5|-|-
TGTGCCAGCAGTTCAACCGGAGATACGCAGTATTTT
CASSSTGDTQYF
>TRBJ1-5|TRBV6-5|-|TRBD1
TGTGCCAGCAGCCCCAGGGACAGTAATCAGCCCCAGCATTTT
CASSPRDSNQPQHF
>TRBJ1-1|TRBV7-2|few|TRBD1
TGTGCCAGCAGCTTAGACAGGGGGGACACTGAAGCTTTCTTT
CASSLDRGDTEAFF
>TRBJ1-3|TRBV20-1|-|-
TGCAGTGCTCCGTCGACAGCTCCTGGAAACACCATATATTTT
CSAPSTAPGNTIYF
>TRBJ2-5|TRBV11-2|medium-sized|-
TGTGCCAGCAGTCCACCCGGCGAGACCCAGTACTTC
CASSPPGETQYF
>TRBJ2-3|TRBV20-1|many|TRBD2
TGCAGTGCTAGGAGAAATAGGGGACTAGTGGCAGATACGCAGTATTTT
CSARRNRGLVADTQYF
>TRBJ1-2|TRBV4-3|many|-
TGCGCCAGCAGCCAAGATTTGGCGGAGAACTATGGCTACACCTTC
CASSQDLAENYGYTF